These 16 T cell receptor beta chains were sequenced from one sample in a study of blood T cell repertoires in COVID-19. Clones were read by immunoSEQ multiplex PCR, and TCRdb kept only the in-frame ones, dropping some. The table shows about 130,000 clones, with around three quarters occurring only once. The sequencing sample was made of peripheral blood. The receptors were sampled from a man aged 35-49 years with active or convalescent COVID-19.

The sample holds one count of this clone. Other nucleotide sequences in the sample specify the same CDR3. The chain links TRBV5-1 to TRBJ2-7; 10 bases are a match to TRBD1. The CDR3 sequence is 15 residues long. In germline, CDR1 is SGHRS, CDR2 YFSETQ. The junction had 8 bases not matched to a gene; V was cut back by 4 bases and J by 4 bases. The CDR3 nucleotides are TGCGCCAGCAGCCCGGGAGGGACAGGGGTGTACGAGCAGTACTTC. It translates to CASSPGGTGVYEQYF.

The CDR3 DNA reads as TGTGCCAGCAGCTTAGCCCCCCGGGGGGGAAGAGGAACTGAAGCTTTCTTT. Translating it yields CASSLAPRGGRGTEAFF. The chain employs TRBV7-9 and TRBJ1-1; tentative D call: TRBD1 (5 bases). V gave up 0 bases and J gave up 5 bases, with 19 bases separating them. This CDR3 has 17 residues. Germline loops: CDR1 SEHNR, CDR2 FQNEAQ (reference sequence).

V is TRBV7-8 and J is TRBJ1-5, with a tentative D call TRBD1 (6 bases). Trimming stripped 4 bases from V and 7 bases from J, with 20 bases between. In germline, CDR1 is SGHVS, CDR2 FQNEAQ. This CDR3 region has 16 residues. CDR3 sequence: CASSSSAGVGSQPQHF. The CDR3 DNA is TGTGCCAGCAGCTCATCAGCAGGGGTGGGCAGCCAGCCCCAGCATTTT.

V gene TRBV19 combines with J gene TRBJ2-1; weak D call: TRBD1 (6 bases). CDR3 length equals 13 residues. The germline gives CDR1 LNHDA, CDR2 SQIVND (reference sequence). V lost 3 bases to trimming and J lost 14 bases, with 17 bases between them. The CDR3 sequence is CASSIDRRAGEFF. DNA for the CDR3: TGTGCCAGTAGTATTGATCGTCGGGCAGGGGAGTTCTTC.

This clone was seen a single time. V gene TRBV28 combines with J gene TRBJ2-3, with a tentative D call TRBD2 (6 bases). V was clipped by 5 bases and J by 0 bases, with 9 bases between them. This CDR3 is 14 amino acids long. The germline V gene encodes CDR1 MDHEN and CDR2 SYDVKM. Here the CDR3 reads CASSRDLSTDTQYF. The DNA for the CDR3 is TGTGCCAGCAGTCGGGACTTAAGCACAGATACGCAGTATTTT.

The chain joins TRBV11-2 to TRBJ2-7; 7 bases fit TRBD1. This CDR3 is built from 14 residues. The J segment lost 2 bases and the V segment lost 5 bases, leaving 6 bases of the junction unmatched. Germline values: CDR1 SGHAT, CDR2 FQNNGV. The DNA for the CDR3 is TGTGCCAGCAGCACAACAGGGGCCCCCTACGAGCAGTACTTC. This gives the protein CASSTTGAPYEQYF. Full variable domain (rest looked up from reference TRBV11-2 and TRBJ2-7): EAGVAQSPRYKIIEKRQSVAFWCNPISGHATLYWYQQILGQGPKLLIQFQNNGVVDDSQLPKDRFSAERLKGVDSTLKIQPAKLEDSAVYLCASSTTGAPYEQYFGPGTRLTVT.

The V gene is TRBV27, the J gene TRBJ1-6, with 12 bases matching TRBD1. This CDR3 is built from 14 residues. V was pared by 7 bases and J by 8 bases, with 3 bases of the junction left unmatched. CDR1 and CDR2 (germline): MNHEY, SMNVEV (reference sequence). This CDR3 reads CASTWDRGHSPLHF. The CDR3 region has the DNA TGTGCCAGCACCTGGGACAGGGGGCATTCACCCCTCCACTTT.

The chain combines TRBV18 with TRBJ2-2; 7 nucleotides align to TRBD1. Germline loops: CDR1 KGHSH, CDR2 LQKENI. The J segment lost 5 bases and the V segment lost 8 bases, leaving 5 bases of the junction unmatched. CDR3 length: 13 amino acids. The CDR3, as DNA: TGTGCCAGCGCCAGGGGGACGACCGGGGAGCTGTTTTTT. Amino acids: CASARGTTGELFF.

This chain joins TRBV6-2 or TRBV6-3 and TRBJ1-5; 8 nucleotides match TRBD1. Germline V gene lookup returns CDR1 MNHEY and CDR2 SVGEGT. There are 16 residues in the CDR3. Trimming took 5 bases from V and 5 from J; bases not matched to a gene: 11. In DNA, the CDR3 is TGTGCCAGCAGTATCGGGACAGGAGGGAGCTATCAGCCCCAGCATTTT. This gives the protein CASSIGTGGSYQPQHF.

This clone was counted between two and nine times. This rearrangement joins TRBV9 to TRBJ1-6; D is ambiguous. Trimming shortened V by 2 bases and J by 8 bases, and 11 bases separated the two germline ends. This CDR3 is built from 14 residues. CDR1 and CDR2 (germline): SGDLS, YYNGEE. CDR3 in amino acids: CASSVRDFHSPLHF. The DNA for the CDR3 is TGTGCCAGCAGCGTGAGGGATTTTCATTCACCCCTCCACTTT.

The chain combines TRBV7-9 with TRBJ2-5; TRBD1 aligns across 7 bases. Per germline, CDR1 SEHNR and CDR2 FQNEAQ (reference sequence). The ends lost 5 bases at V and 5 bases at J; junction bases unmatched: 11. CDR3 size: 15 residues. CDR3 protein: CASSRGTANLETQYF. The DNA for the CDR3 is TGTGCCAGCAGCCGTGGGACAGCCAATTTGGAGACCCAGTACTTC.

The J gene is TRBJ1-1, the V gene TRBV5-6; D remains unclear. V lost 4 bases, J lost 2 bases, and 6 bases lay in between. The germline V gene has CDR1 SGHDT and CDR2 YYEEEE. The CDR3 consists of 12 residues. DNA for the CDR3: TGTGCCAGCAGCCACAGAAACACTGAAGCTTTCTTT. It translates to CASSHRNTEAFF.

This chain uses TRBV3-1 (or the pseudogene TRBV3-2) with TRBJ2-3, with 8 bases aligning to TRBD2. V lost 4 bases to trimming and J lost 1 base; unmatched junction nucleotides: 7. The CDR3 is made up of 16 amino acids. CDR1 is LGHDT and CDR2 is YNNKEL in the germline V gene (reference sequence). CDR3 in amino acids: CASSPPGRGGTDTQYF. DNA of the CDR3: TGTGCCAGCAGCCCCCCGGGGCGGGGGGGCACAGATACGCAGTATTTT.

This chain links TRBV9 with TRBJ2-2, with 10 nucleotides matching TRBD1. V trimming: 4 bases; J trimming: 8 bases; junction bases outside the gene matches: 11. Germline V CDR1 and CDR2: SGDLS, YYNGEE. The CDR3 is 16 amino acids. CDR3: CASSPPGQGLLGELFF. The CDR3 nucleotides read TGTGCCAGCAGCCCCCCGGGACAGGGGCTTTTGGGGGAGCTGTTTTTT.

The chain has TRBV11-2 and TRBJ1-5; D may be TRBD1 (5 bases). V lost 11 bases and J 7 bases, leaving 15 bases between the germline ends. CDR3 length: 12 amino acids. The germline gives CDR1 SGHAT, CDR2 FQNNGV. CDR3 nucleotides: TGTGCCTTCCCTCCGGGGGTCCAGCCCCAGCATTTT. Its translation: CAFPPGVQPQHF.

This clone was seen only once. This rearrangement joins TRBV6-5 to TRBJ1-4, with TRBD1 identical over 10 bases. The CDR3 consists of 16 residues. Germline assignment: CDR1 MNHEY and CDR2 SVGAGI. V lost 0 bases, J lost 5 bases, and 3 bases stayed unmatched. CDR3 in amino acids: CASSYSMGQGNEKLFF. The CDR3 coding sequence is TGTGCCAGCAGTTACTCGATGGGACAGGGGAATGAAAAACTGTTTTTT.